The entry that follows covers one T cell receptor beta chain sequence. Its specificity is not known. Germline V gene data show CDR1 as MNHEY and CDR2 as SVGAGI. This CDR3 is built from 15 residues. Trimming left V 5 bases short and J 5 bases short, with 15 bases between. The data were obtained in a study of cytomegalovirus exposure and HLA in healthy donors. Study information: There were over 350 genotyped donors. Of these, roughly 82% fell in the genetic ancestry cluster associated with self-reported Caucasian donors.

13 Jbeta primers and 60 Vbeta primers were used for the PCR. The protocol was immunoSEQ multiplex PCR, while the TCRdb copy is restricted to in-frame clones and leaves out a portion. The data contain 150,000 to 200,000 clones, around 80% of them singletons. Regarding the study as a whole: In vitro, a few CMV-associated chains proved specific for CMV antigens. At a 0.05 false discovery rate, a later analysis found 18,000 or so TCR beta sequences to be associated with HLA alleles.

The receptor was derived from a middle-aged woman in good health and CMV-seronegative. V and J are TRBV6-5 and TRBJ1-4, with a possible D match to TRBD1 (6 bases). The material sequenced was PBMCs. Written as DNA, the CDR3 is TGTGCCAGCAGTAAACAGGGTATGGGAAATGAAAAACTGTTTTTT. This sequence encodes CASSKQGMGNEKLFF.